A selection of T cell receptor beta chains follows, all from one sample in a study of Graves' ophthalmopathy and Graves' hyperthyroidism. Each CDR3 protein gets one entry after TCRdb re-called the multiplex PCR reads with MiXCR. The data show roughly 60,000 distinct CDR3 sequences, roughly half seen once. Sequencing was done on a sample of peripheral blood. All receptors come from an adult woman with Graves' ophthalmopathy. CDR3s include the opening cysteine and the closing phenylalanine or tryptophan. The D gene is left open where the match is weak. Rows may omit the clone size; those that give it use once, few, many or a size class.

D: NA; size: few; J: TRBJ2-1; V: TRBV30; CDR3: CASGRDSYNEQFF; DNA: TGTGCCTCAGGGCGGGACTCCTACAATGAGCAGTTCTTC
D: NA; size: NA; J: TRBJ1-3; V: TRBV7-9; CDR3: CASSATSGGGETIYF; DNA: TGTGCCAGCAGCGCCACTAGCGGGGGGGGAGAGACCATATATTTT
D: NA; size: NA; J: TRBJ1-3; V: TRBV30; CDR3: CAWIREGNTIYF; DNA: TGTGCCTGGATCAGGGAGGGAAACACCATATATTTT
D: NA; size: NA; J: TRBJ1-1; V: TRBV4-1; CDR3: CASRTPLENTEAFF; DNA: TGCGCCAGCAGAACCCCATTGGAGAACACTGAAGCTTTCTTT
D: TRBD1; size: medium-sized; J: TRBJ2-2; V: TRBV7-9; CDR3: CASSLATGTMFF; DNA: TGTGCCAGCAGCTTAGCGACAGGGACGATGTTTTTT
D: NA; size: once; J: TRBJ1-1; V: TRBV6-5; CDR3: CASSYFGRGEDTEAFF; DNA: TGTGCCAGCAGTTACTTCGGCAGGGGCGAGGACACTGAAGCTTTCTTT
D: NA; size: once; J: TRBJ2-5; V: TRBV7-3; CDR3: CASSLDGGSNQPQYF; DNA: TGTGCCAGCAGCTTAGACGGCGGCAGCAATCAGCCCCAGTACTTC
D: NA; size: many; J: TRBJ1-6; V: TRBV19; CDR3: CAANRGVGIGNSPLHF; DNA: TGTGCCGCAAACCGCGGTGTGGGGATAGGTAATTCACCCCTCCACTTT
D: NA; size: many; J: TRBJ2-1; V: TRBV5-6; CDR3: CASSLGLAPYNEQFF; DNA: TGTGCCAGCAGCTTGGGGCTAGCGCCTTACAATGAGCAGTTCTTC
D: NA; size: NA; J: TRBJ1-2; V: TRBV14; CDR3: CASSPGTIYGYTF; DNA: TGTGCCAGCAGCCCGGGGACAATCTATGGCTACACCTTC
D: NA; size: many; J: TRBJ2-2; V: TRBV9; CDR3: CASSPQTRNTGELFF; DNA: TGTGCCAGCAGCCCCCAGACTAGAAACACCGGGGAGCTGTTTTTT
D: NA; size: NA; J: TRBJ1-1; V: TRBV20-1; CDR3: CSARDLGQGGMNTGAFF; DNA: TGCAGTGCTAGAGACCTTGGGCAGGGAGGGATGAACACTGGAGCTTTCTTT
D: NA; size: many; J: TRBJ2-7; V: TRBV5-8; CDR3: CASSHGSADYEQYF; DNA: TGTGCCAGCAGCCACGGGAGCGCGGACTACGAGCAGTACTTC
D: NA; size: many; J: TRBJ2-7; V: TRBV9; CDR3: CASSVAEGLSYEQYF; DNA: TGTGCCAGCAGCGTAGCTGAGGGACTCTCCTACGAGCAGTACTTC
D: TRBD1; size: many; J: TRBJ2-7; V: TRBV7-9; CDR3: CASSFWDRVHEQYF; DNA: TGTGCCAGCAGCTTTTGGGACAGGGTCCACGAGCAGTACTTC
D: TRBD2; size: NA; J: TRBJ2-7; V: TRBV2; CDR3: CASSDSGLAGRSYEQYF; DNA: TGTGCCAGCAGTGACTCGGGACTAGCGGGAAGATCCTACGAGCAGTACTTC
D: TRBD1; size: few; J: TRBJ1-2; V: TRBV24-1; CDR3: CATSDPSRTGTYGYTF; DNA: TGTGCCACCAGTGATCCCTCCCGGACAGGAACCTATGGCTACACCTTC
D: NA; size: many; J: TRBJ1-1; V: TRBV28; CDR3: CASISGEFRNTEAFF; DNA: TGTGCCAGCATCTCAGGGGAATTCAGGAACACTGAAGCTTTCTTT
D: NA; size: NA; J: TRBJ1-4; V: TRBV7-9; CDR3: CASSDGGYNEKLFF; DNA: TGCGCCAGCTCCGACGGGGGTTATAATGAAAAACTGTTTTTT
D: TRBD1; size: NA; J: TRBJ1-5; V: TRBV20-1; CDR3: CSASGGNSQSQHF; DNA: TGCAGCGCATCAGGGGGGAACAGTCAGTCCCAGCATTTT
D: NA; size: many; J: TRBJ2-5; V: TRBV5-5; CDR3: CASSSPGPEETQYF; DNA: TGTGCCAGCAGCTCTCCAGGTCCCGAAGAGACCCAGTACTTC
D: NA; size: many; J: TRBJ2-7; V: TRBV6-2/TRBV6-3; CDR3: CASSPSGGGGEQYF; DNA: TGTGCCAGCAGTCCCTCGGGCGGGGGCGGTGAGCAGTACTTC
D: TRBD2; size: NA; J: TRBJ2-3; V: TRBV6-4; CDR3: CASSETSGTGTDTQYF; DNA: TGTGCCAGCAGTGAGACTAGCGGGACCGGCACAGATACGCAGTATTTT
D: NA; size: NA; J: TRBJ2-5; V: TRBV6-4; CDR3: CASSELAETGEETQYF; DNA: TGTGCCAGCAGTGAACTAGCGGAGACAGGGGAAGAGACCCAGTACTTC
D: NA; size: many; J: TRBJ1-5; V: TRBV7-3; CDR3: CASSLDSNQPQHF; DNA: TGTGCCAGCAGCTTAGACAGCAATCAGCCCCAGCATTTT
D: TRBD2; size: NA; J: TRBJ2-1; V: TRBV29-1; CDR3: CSVRGGYNEQFF; DNA: TGCAGCGTTCGGGGGGGATACAATGAGCAGTTCTTC
D: TRBD2; size: NA; J: TRBJ2-1; V: TRBV28; CDR3: CASSLGTSGRQFF; DNA: TGTGCCAGCAGTTTAGGGACTAGCGGGAGGCAGTTCTTC
D: NA; size: many; J: TRBJ2-7; V: TRBV20-1; CDR3: CSARDSSNPYEQYF; DNA: TGCAGTGCTAGAGATTCGAGTAACCCCTACGAGCAGTACTTC
D: NA; size: many; J: TRBJ1-1; V: TRBV19; CDR3: CASSIRGGDTEAFF; DNA: TGTGCCAGTAGTATCCGGGGCGGAGACACTGAAGCTTTCTTT
D: NA; size: many; J: TRBJ2-1; V: TRBV6-5; CDR3: CASSYRGNEQFF; DNA: TGTGCCAGCAGTTACAGGGGGAATGAGCAGTTCTTC